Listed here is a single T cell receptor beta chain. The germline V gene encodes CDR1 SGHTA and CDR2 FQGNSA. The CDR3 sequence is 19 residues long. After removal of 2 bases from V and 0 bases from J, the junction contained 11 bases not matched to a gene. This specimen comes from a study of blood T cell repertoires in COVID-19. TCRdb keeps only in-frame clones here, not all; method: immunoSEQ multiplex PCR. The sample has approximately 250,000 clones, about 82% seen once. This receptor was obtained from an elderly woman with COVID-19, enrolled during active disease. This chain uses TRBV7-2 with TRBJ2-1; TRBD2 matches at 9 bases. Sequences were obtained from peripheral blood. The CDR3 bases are TGTGCCAGCAGCTTATGGGCTAGCGGGGTTACGAGCTCCTACAATGAGCAGTTCTTC. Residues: CASSLWASGVTSSYNEQFF.